This is a list of T cell receptor beta chains from one sample in a study of T-cell reconstitution after alpha-beta-depleted transplantation in children. Via MiXCR, TCRdb re-called the PCR reads, giving one row per CDR3 protein. This table holds some 350,000 distinct CDR3 sequences, 15% to 20% found once. The source was PBMCs, mostly from graft donor cells, collected 360 days after TCRalphabeta/CD19-depleted stem cell transplant. Receptors originate from a male patient between 2 and 10 years old who had a stem cell transplant for acute lymphoblastic leukemia, so the T cells may come from the graft donor. Both conserved end residues are part of each CDR3. Each record gives: D gene, V gene, clone size, CDR3 protein. D genes are given only for firm matches. A clone size is listed for some rows: how often the clone was seen (once, few, many), or a class if it is expanded.

NA	TRBV27	NA	CASSLYIGRDTDTQYF
TRBD1	TRBV29-1	many	CSVAGGRRRLEQYF
TRBD2	TRBV5-1	NA	CASSSKLGGGEQFF
NA	TRBV5-1	NA	CASSQDLTGTPAYEQYF
NA	TRBV5-1	many	CASSSDRKETQYF
TRBD2	TRBV5-1	NA	CASSLPAGGTQYF
TRBD2	TRBV29-1	NA	CSAGGLAGGGWGDEQFF
NA	TRBV29-1	few	CSVETRVRNQPQHF
NA	TRBV9	NA	CASSPPGGNPTDTQYF
NA	TRBV6-5	NA	CASSHGTGVSYSNQPQHF
TRBD2	TRBV7-8	NA	CASRQSGRGSGELFF
NA	TRBV7-3	few	CASSLFGDEQFF
NA	TRBV6-1	few	CASSRSGRGSDTQYF
NA	TRBV20-1	few	CSARSPKGFGYTF
NA	TRBV24-1	NA	CATSDFRTPDTQYF
NA	TRBV11-1	NA	CASSLVSPTVKGVNEQFF
TRBD1	TRBV15	NA	CATKTGYQETQYF
NA	TRBV20-1	NA	CSASPTTYEQYF
TRBD1	TRBV4-3	NA	CASSQDPHRGTGELFF
NA	TRBV5-1	NA	CASSLSFAYEQYF
TRBD2	TRBV10-3	NA	CAISGRLAGGPNTGELFF
NA	TRBV5-1	few	CASSLKRSLGGGPENEQFF
TRBD2	TRBV12-3/TRBV12-4	few	CASSMAGTRNNEQFF
TRBD1	TRBV4-2	many	CASSQDRDRAGNTIYF
TRBD2	TRBV4-2	NA	CASSQDQLASNEQFF
NA	TRBV28	NA	CASSLLGVGNRVYNEQLF
NA	TRBV7-6	NA	CASSLEDGTFDEQFF
TRBD1	TRBV29-1	NA	CSVEGDRGIRTEAFF
NA	TRBV5-1	few	CASSSGDEQFF
TRBD2	TRBV6-1	few	CASRKREYLHEQFF